Presented here are 8 T cell receptor beta chains from one specimen sequenced in a study of Graves' ophthalmopathy and Graves' hyperthyroidism. Using RNA transcripts, the TCR beta CDR3 regions were amplified. An initial RT-PCR round employing HTBI primers preceded a second-round multiplex PCR. From the multiplex PCR reads, TCRdb called clonotypes with MiXCR, one entry per CDR3 protein. This sample has approximately 410,000 distinct CDR3 sequences, with 15% found just once. Material: peripheral blood. These receptor sequences come from a woman aged 18-29 years with stable Graves' hyperthyroidism.

The sample holds many counts of this clonotype. The rearrangement joins TRBV5-1 to TRBJ2-4; the match to TRBD2 covers 7 bases. This CDR3 region has 15 residues. CDR1 and CDR2 (germline): SGHRS, YFSETQ. The V gene end was trimmed by 0 bases and the J gene end by 7 bases; junction bases not matched to a gene: 7. CDR3 protein: CASSLEEEGGNIQYF. The CDR3 bases are TGCGCCAGCAGCTTGGAGGAAGAGGGAGGGAACATTCAGTACTTC.

This clonotype was seen many times. This chain uses TRBV20-1 with TRBJ1-2; D is possibly TRBD1 (5 bases). Germline V gives CDR1 DFQATT, CDR2 SNEGSKA (reference sequence). V lost 3 bases, J lost 2 bases, and 10 bases lay in between. This CDR3 is built from 13 residues. DNA of the CDR3: TGCAGTGCTAGTGGAGGGGCGAACTATGGCTACACCTTC. Protein sequence: CSASGGANYGYTF.

The table lists this clonotype with a few counts. Possible read error: a much larger clone is one base away. The rearrangement joins TRBV20-1 to TRBJ2-5; TRBD1 aligns across 10 bases. This CDR3 has 13 residues. Germline CDR1 DFQATT, CDR2 SNEGSKA (reference sequence). The CDR3 DNA sequence: TGCAGTGCTGGGGACAGGGGTCTCGAGACCAAGTACTTC. It encodes CSAGDRGLETKYF.

This clonotype was recorded a few times. This chain uses TRBV6-1 with TRBJ2-7; either TRBD1 or TRBD2 may fit D (5 bases each). Germline CDR1 is MNHNS and CDR2 is SASEGT. The CDR3 extends over 16 amino acids. With 6 bases removed from V and 0 bases from J, the gap between germline ends came to 18 bases. The CDR3: CASSSPGTGSSYEQYF. The CDR3 DNA sequence: TGTGCCAGCAGCTCGCCCGGGACGGGGAGCTCCTACGAGCAGTACTTC.

In this sample, this clonotype turned up many times. The rearrangement links TRBV2 to TRBJ2-7, with D possibly matching TRBD2 (5 bases). The V end was cut by 4 bases, the J end by 7 bases, with 14 bases between. The CDR3 is 13 amino acids. Germline CDR1 is SNHLY and CDR2 is FYNNEI. CDR3 sequence reads: CASSAFEDSEQYF. The CDR3 coding sequence is TGTGCCAGCAGTGCGTTCGAGGACTCGGAGCAGTACTTC.

This clonotype came up many times. V and J are TRBV7-8 and TRBJ1-1; TRBD1 agrees at 8 bases. This CDR3 is built from 15 residues. V lost 5 bases to trimming and J lost 1 base; unmatched junction nucleotides: 6. CDR1 is SGHVS, CDR2 FQNEAQ, per germline. The CDR3, as DNA: TGTGCCAGCAGCCTATGGACAGGGCGGAACACTGAAGCTTTCTTT. Amino acid sequence: CASSLWTGRNTEAFF.

This clonotype was picked up many times. V gene TRBV29-1 combines with J gene TRBJ1-1; a weak D match, TRBD1 (6 bases). The length of the CDR3 is 12 residues. The ends were cut back, 7 bases at V and 2 bases at J, with 11 bases in the middle. Germline CDR1 is SQVTM and CDR2 is ANQGSEA. The CDR3 protein is CSAIRGNTEAFF. CDR3 coding DNA: TGCAGCGCAATCAGGGGCAACACTGAAGCTTTCTTT.

This clonotype was found many times. The V call is TRBV27, the J call TRBJ2-7, with 7 bases fitting TRBD2. The germline gives CDR1 MNHEY, CDR2 SMNVEV (reference sequence). The CDR3 consists of 15 residues. After removal of 5 bases from V and 3 bases from J, the junction contained 10 bases not matched to a gene. CDR3 loop: CASSPSGGGIYEQYF. CDR3 coding DNA: TGTGCCAGCAGTCCAAGTGGGGGGGGGATCTACGAGCAGTACTTC.